The 7 T cell receptor beta chains presented below share a single source sample, sequenced in a study of shared clonotypes between healthy human individuals. Method: immunoSEQ multiplex PCR; TCRdb's copy keeps in-frame clones and lacks some. The sample consists of about 690,000 clones, less than 95% of them appearing once. The sample was memory CD8+ T cells from PBMCs. Subset specified: CD45RO+ cells pooled with CCR7-negative TemRA cells. Receptors were obtained from a man aged 18 to 29 in good health. Some clones in this sample may be carry-over from other donors' samples.

Concerning this clone: The sample holds other DNA sequences that translate to the same CDR3. The rearrangement joins TRBV7-8 to TRBJ2-5, with D uncertain. This CDR3 is 13 amino acids long. Deletions cut 1 base from V and 2 bases from J, with 5 bases between. Germline CDR1 reads SGHVS; CDR2 reads FQNEAQ. The CDR3 bases are TGTGCCAGCAGCTTAGATCGTCAAGAGACCCAGTACTTC. Translation: CASSLDRQETQYF.

The V and J genes are TRBV19 and TRBJ2-7; D could derive from TRBD1 or TRBD2 (5 bases each). The CDR3 sequence is 15 residues long. The germline gives CDR1 LNHDA, CDR2 SQIVND (reference sequence). Trimming pared 8 bases from V and 3 bases from J, leaving 20 bases between. The CDR3 sequence: CASSGSAGIDYEQYF. The CDR3 DNA reads as TGTGCCAGTTCAGGGAGTGCAGGAATCGACTACGAGCAGTACTTC.

This clone was counted once. This chain joins TRBV7-9 and TRBJ2-3; D gene unclear. Trimming pared 5 bases from V and 6 bases from J, leaving 3 bases between. The germline V gene encodes CDR1 SEHNR and CDR2 FQNEAQ (reference sequence). There are 10 residues in the CDR3. CDR3 amino acids: CASSPDTQYF. The CDR3 DNA reads as TGTGCCAGCAGCCCCGATACGCAGTATTTT.

This clone was seen just once. V usage is TRBV4-2 and J usage is TRBJ2-3, with D hard to call. The V end was cut by 1 base, the J end by 0 bases, with 8 bases between. Germline CDR1 is LGHNA and CDR2 is YNFKEQ. The CDR3 has 15 residues. In DNA, the CDR3 is TGTGCCAGCAGCCAAGGATTGACTAGCACAGATACGCAGTATTTT. Protein product: CASSQGLTSTDTQYF.

Note on this clone: The same CDR3 also results from other DNA sequences found in this sample. This CDR3 reads CASSVVSTDTQYF. Here the CDR3 DNA reads TGTGCCAGCAGCGTAGTGAGCACAGATACGCAGTATTTT. The rearrangement links TRBV9 to TRBJ2-3; D is unresolved. V was clipped by 0 bases and J by 0 bases, with 2 bases between them. Germline assignment: CDR1 SGDLS and CDR2 YYNGEE. The CDR3 totals 13 residues.

This clone has only one observation. CDR3 amino acids: CASSFPRERTGELFF. DNA for the CDR3: TGTGCCAGCAGTTTCCCCCGGGAGCGTACCGGGGAGCTGTTTTTT. The genes are TRBV28 and TRBJ2-2; perhaps TRBD2 as D (6 bases). Trimming left V 3 bases short and J 5 bases short, with 13 bases between. There are 15 residues in the CDR3. The germline V gene has CDR1 MDHEN and CDR2 SYDVKM.

This clone came up a few times. This rearrangement joins TRBV10-3 to TRBJ2-1, with TRBD2 matching 10 bases. The CDR3 spans 19 residues. Germline lookup yields CDR1 ENHRY and CDR2 SYGVKD. The V gene end was trimmed by 8 bases and the J gene end by 4 bases; junction bases not matched to a gene: 20. The CDR3 is CAIATPPATGTSDYNEQFF. CDR3 in DNA: TGTGCCATCGCGACTCCCCCAGCAACCGGGACTAGCGATTACAATGAGCAGTTCTTC.